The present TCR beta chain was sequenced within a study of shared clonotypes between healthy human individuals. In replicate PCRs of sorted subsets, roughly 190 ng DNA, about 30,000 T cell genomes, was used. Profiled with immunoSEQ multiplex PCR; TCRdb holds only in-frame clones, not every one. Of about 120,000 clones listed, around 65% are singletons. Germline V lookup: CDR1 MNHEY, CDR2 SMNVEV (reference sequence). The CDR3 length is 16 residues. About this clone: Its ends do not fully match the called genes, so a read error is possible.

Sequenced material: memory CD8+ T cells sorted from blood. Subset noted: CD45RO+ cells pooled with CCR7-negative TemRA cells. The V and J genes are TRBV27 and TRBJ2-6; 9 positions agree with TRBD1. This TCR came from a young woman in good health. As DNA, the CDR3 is TGTGCCAGCAGTTCAACAGGGGGCTCTTGGGCCAACGTCCTGACTTTC. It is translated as CASSSTGGSWANVLTF.